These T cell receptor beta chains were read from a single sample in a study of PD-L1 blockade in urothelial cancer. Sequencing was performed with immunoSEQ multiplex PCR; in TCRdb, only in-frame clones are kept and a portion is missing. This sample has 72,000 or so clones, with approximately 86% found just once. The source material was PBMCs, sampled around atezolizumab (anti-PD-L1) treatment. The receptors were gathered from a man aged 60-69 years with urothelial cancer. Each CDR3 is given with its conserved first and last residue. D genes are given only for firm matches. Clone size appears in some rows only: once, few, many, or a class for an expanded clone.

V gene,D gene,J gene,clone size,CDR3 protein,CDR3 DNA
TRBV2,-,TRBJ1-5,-,CASNTDSPNQPQHF,TGTGCCAGCAACACGGACAGTCCTAATCAGCCCCAGCATTTT
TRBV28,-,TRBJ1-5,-,CASSPPRLGDYSNQPQHF,TGTGCCAGCAGTCCACCCCGACTGGGGGACTATAGCAATCAGCCCCAGCATTTT
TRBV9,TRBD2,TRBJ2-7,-,CASSPGGVGEQYF,TGTGCCAGCAGCCCGGGGGGGGTTGGCGAGCAGTACTTC
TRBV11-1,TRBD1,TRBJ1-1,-,CASSFPSLQGNEAFF,TGTGCCAGCAGCTTCCCCAGCCTACAGGGGAACGAAGCTTTCTTT
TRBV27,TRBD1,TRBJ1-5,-,CASSSLGQGAGQPQHF,TGTGCCAGCAGTTCACTGGGACAGGGGGCAGGTCAGCCCCAGCATTTT
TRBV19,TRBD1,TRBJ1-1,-,CASSPLDRGPRNTEAFF,TGTGCCAGTAGTCCCCTCGACAGGGGGCCCAGGAACACTGAAGCTTTCTTT
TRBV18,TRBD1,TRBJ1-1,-,CASSTRTGATSGTEAFF,TGTGCCAGCTCAACGCGGACAGGGGCGACATCGGGTACTGAAGCTTTCTTT
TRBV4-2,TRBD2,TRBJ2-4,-,CASSQRLAVALAKNIQYF,TGTGCCAGCAGCCAAAGGCTAGCGGTGGCCTTAGCCAAAAACATTCAGTACTTC
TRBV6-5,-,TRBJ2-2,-,CASSKLITGELFF,TGTGCCAGCAGCAAACTGATCACCGGGGAGCTGTTTTTT
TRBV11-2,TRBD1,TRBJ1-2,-,CASGTGINYGYTF,TGTGCCAGCGGGACAGGAATCAACTATGGCTACACCTTC
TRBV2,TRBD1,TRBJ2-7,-,CASSPGTGVHGQYF,TGTGCCAGCAGCCCCGGGACAGGGGTCCACGGGCAGTACTTC
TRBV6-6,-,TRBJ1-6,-,CASSYSSGGFGSPLHF,TGTGCCAGCAGTTACTCGAGCGGGGGCTTTGGTTCACCCCTCCACTTT
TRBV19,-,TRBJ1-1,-,CASSIRQTMNTEAFF,TGTGCCAGTAGTATCCGACAGACCATGAACACTGAAGCTTTCTTT
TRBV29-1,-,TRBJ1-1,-,CSVAESSSEAFF,TGCAGCGTTGCGGAGTCTAGCTCTGAAGCTTTCTTT
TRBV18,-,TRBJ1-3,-,CASSEGPRNTIYF,TGTGCCAGCTCGGAGGGACCAAGAAACACCATATATTTT
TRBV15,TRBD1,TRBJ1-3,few,CATSSTGTGGGNTIYF,TGTGCCACCAGCAGTACCGGGACAGGGGGCGGAAACACCATATATTTT
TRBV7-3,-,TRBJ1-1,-,CASSLNGGDTEAFF,TGTGCCAGCAGCTTAAACGGGGGAGACACTGAAGCTTTCTTT
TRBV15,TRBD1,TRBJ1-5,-,CATRRGQDNQPQHF,TGTGCCACCAGGCGTGGACAGGACAATCAGCCCCAGCATTTT
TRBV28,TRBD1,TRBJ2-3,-,CASSPRQGTSTDTQYF,TGTGCCAGCAGTCCTCGACAGGGGACTAGCACAGATACGCAGTATTTT
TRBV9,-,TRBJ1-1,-,CASSGGHNTEAFF,TGTGCCAGCAGCGGGGGACACAACACTGAAGCTTTCTTT
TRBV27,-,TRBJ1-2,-,CASSYILPGETTNYGYTF,TGTGCCAGCAGTTACATACTACCAGGGGAGACTACTAACTATGGCTACACCTTC
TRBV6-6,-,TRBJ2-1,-,CASSRSNEQFF,TGTGCCAGCAGTCGGAGCAATGAGCAGTTCTTC
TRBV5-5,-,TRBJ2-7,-,CASGSTGEEQYF,TGTGCCAGCGGTTCGACCGGGGAGGAGCAGTACTTC
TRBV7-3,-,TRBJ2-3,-,CASSLQKGLGGTDTQYF,TGTGCCAGCAGCTTACAGAAGGGGTTAGGTGGCACAGATACGCAGTATTTT
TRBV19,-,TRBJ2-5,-,CASRPGTSETQYF,TGTGCCAGTAGGCCCGGGACATCAGAGACCCAGTACTTC
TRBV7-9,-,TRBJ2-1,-,CASSLAGPYNEQFF,TGTGCCAGCAGCTTAGCTGGCCCCTACAATGAGCAGTTCTTC
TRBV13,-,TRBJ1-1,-,CASSSQVNTEAFF,TGTGCCAGCTCCTCACAAGTGAACACTGAAGCTTTCTTT
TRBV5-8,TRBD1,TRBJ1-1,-,CASSLDRGSFTEAFF,TGTGCCAGCAGCTTGGACAGGGGGTCTTTCACTGAAGCTTTCTTT
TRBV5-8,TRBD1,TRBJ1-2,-,CASSSGQGATGYGYTF,TGTGCCAGCAGCTCGGGACAGGGGGCCACCGGCTATGGCTACACCTTC
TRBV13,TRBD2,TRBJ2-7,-,CASSTLTSGASYEQYF,TGTGCCAGCAGCACCTTGACTAGCGGGGCCTCCTACGAGCAGTACTTC
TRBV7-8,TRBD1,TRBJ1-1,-,CASSLATGVNTEAFF,TGTGCCAGCAGCTTAGCGACAGGGGTGAACACTGAAGCTTTCTTT